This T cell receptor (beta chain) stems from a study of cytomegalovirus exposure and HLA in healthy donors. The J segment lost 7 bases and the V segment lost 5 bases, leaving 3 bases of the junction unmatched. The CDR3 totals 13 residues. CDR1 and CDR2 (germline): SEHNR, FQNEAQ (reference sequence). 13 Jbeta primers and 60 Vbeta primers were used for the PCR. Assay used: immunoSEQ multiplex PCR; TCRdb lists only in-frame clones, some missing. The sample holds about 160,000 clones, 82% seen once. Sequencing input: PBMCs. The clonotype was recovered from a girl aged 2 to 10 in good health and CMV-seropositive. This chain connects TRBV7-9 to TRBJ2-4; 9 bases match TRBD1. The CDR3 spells CASSPGQGNIQYF. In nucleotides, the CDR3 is TGTGCCAGCAGCCCAGGACAGGGGAACATTCAGTACTTC.